A single sample is the source of the 10 T cell receptor beta chains below, sequenced in a study of T cells in women clearing cervical HPV infection. The table came from immunoSEQ multiplex PCR; TCRdb's copy has only in-frame clones and leaves some out. The repertoire table contains some 30,000 clones. Material for sequencing was blood buffy coat. These receptors were taken from a woman aged 18 to 75 with a cervical HPV16 infection that either progressed to CIN3+ or cleared (not recorded which).

As to this clone: Sequencing ends 3 residues short of the CDR3 end; the germline J gene provides the rest. The V gene is TRBV12-3 or TRBV12-4, the J gene TRBJ1-4; a weak D match, TRBD1 (6 bases). Trimming left V 5 bases short and J 10 bases short, with 17 bases between. This CDR3 has 14 residues. This CDR3 is CASSQDQKGGKLFF. CDR3 DNA, as far as it was read: TGTGCCAGCAGTCAAGACCAGAAAGGGGGAAAA.

Regarding this clone: The read stops 3 residues short of the end of the CDR3; the missing end is completed from the germline J gene. The rearrangement uses TRBV18 and TRBJ2-3, with TRBD1 matching 7 bases. This CDR3 region has 15 residues. CDR1 and CDR2 from the germline V gene are KGHSH and LQKENI. The DNA read from the CDR3 is TGTGCCAGCTCACCCGTCCTGACAGGGAAACGCACG. Translating it yields CASSPVLTGKRT. The full CDR3 is CASSPVLTGKRTQYF.

With respect to this clone: The missing CDR3 end, 3 residues past where the read stops, is filled in from the germline J gene. The V call is TRBV7-9, the J call TRBJ2-2; D remains unclear. The CDR3 contains 12 residues. Germline values: CDR1 SEHNR, CDR2 FQNEAQ (reference sequence). The CDR3 bases that were read are TGTGCCAGCAGCTTCGAGCCCAACGTG. Amino acid sequence: CASSFEPNV. The whole CDR3 protein is CASSFEPNVLFF.

Concerning this clone: One end of the junction varies from germline; a read error may be responsible. The CDR3 end is not reached by the read, which stops 3 residues before it; the germline J gene fills it in. The chain couples TRBV19 to TRBJ1-2; 10 nucleotides line up with TRBD1. CDR3 length: 16 residues. Germline V CDR1 and CDR2: LNHDA, SQIVND (reference sequence). The CDR3: CAGSPAPGTGVYDYTF. The DNA read from the CDR3 is TGTGCCGGTAGCCCAGCCCCCGGGACAGGGGTATACGAC.

In the case of this clone: The observed sequence ends 3 residues before the CDR3 terminus, with the missing tail filled in from the germline J gene. The V gene is TRBV20-1, the J gene TRBJ2-7; D is unclear. Germline CDR1 reads DFQATT; CDR2 reads SNEGSKA (reference sequence). The germline V and J ends were trimmed by 0 bases and 6 bases, with 6 bases remaining between them. The CDR3 runs to 11 residues. CDR3 protein: CSARDPSEQYF. The CDR3 DNA, read in part, is TGCAGTGCTAGAGATCCTAGCGAG.

A word on this clone: The read ends 3 residues before the CDR3 terminus; that terminus is restored from the germline J gene. The gene calls are TRBV13 and TRBJ1-6; D is unclear. Germline V gene sequence: CDR1 PRHDT, CDR2 FYEKMQ (reference sequence). CDR3 size: 15 residues. Trimming removed 0 bases from V and 3 bases from J, with 6 bases in between. CDR3 DNA, as far as it was read: TGTGCCAGCAGCTTAGGCAGGTACTATAATTCACCC. Its protein product is CASSLGRYYNSP. In full, the CDR3 is CASSLGRYYNSPLHF.

On this clone itself: The read is 3 residues too short to cover the CDR3 end, so that end is filled in from the germline J gene. The chain couples TRBV12-5 to TRBJ1-5; TRBD1 might be the D (6 bases). The germline gives CDR1 LGHNT, CDR2 FRNRAP. This CDR3 spans 15 amino acids. Trimming left V 1 base short and J 6 bases short, with 13 bases between. The part of the CDR3 DNA that was read is TGTGCTAGTGGTTTGGCCACAGGGCGCGTTCAGCCC. It encodes CASGLATGRVQP. The full CDR3 is CASGLATGRVQPQHF.

A note on this clone: The CDR3 end falls 3 residues outside the read, so it is completed with the germline J gene. The chain joins TRBV6-2 or TRBV6-3 to TRBJ2-3; TRBD1 matches at 7 bases. The CDR3 covers 17 residues. After removal of 4 bases from V and 2 bases from J, the junction contained 12 bases not matched to a gene. The germline CDR1 and CDR2 sequences are MNHEY and SVGEGT. The CDR3 region is CASSWENKGASTDTQYF. Partial CDR3 DNA: TGTGCCAGCAGTTGGGAGAATAAGGGGGCCTCCACAGATACG.

For this clone: The read falls 3 residues short of the CDR3 end, and the missing part is taken from the germline J gene. The V gene is TRBV20-1, the J gene TRBJ2-3; 7 nucleotides align to TRBD1. The germline CDR1 and CDR2 sequences are DFQATT and SNEGSKA (reference sequence). V dropped 3 bases and J dropped 3; count of bases not matched to a gene: 9. The CDR3 sequence is 15 residues long. CDR3 bases read: TGCAGTGCTAGCCCCCCCGGGACAGTAACAGATACG. Translating gives CSASPPGTVTDT. The full CDR3 reads CSASPPGTVTDTQYF.

As for this clone: Sequencing ends 3 residues short of the CDR3 end; the germline J gene provides the rest. This chain joins TRBV2 and TRBJ2-6, with 9 bases aligning to TRBD2. The V gene's germline CDR1 is SNHLY and CDR2 FYNNEI. The CDR3 sequence is 17 residues long. The ends lost 7 bases at V and 0 bases at J; junction bases unmatched: 7. The CDR3 here is CASTSGLANSGANVLTF. The part of the CDR3 DNA that was read is TGTGCCAGCACCTCGGGACTAGCTAACTCTGGGGCCAACGTC.